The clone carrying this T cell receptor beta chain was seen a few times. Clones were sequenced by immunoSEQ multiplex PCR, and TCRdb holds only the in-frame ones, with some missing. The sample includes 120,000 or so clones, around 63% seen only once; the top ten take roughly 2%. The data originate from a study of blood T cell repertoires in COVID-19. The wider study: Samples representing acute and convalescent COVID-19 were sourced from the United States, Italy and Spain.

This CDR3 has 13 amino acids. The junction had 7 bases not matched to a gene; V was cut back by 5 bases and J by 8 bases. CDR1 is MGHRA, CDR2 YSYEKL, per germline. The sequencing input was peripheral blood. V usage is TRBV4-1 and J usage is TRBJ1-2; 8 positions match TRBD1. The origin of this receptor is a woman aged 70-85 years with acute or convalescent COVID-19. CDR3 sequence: CASSFRQGSGYTF. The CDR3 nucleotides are TGCGCCAGCAGCTTTCGACAGGGGAGCGGCTACACCTTC.